These 20 T cell receptor beta chains came from one sample sequenced in a study of identical twins. TCRdb re-derived calls from the 5' RACE reads in MiXCR, one entry per CDR3 protein. The sample comprises 200,000 or so distinct CDR3 sequences, around 6.8% of which are singletons, and 1.9% rests with the top ten. The sample was also reused in another study, on yellow fever vaccine responses in identical twins.

The sample was memory (CD45RO+) T cells sorted from blood. These TCRs come from a woman between 18 and 30 years old in good health.

This clonotype appeared many times. This rearrangement joins TRBV18 to TRBJ1-1; maybe TRBD1 (6 bases). The V end lost 6 bases, the J end lost 1 base, and 9 bases lay between the germline ends. The CDR3 is 13 residues long. Germline CDR1 reads KGHSH; CDR2 reads LQKENI. This CDR3 is CASSSTGNTEAFF. The DNA for the CDR3 is TGTGCCAGCTCCTCGACAGGGAACACTGAAGCTTTCTTT.

This clonotype was counted a few times. The J gene is TRBJ1-5, the V gene TRBV20-1, with TRBD1 as a possible D gene (5 bases). The ends were cut back, 4 bases at V and 3 bases at J, with 10 bases in the middle. This CDR3 region has 13 residues. Germline CDR1 reads DFQATT; CDR2 reads SNEGSKA (reference sequence). CDR3 amino acids: CSAIRDPNQPQHF. For the CDR3, the DNA is TGCAGTGCTATCCGGGACCCCAATCAGCCCCAGCATTTT.

This clonotype was seen more than once but under ten times. The V and J genes are TRBV18 and TRBJ2-3; no clear D gene. This CDR3 is 17 amino acids long. Germline CDR1 is KGHSH and CDR2 is LQKENI. V lost 5 bases and J lost 6, with 24 bases in between. The CDR3 spells CASSKGSFSIVADTQYF. CDR3 nucleotide sequence: TGTGCCAGCTCAAAAGGGTCATTTTCCATAGTCGCGGATACGCAGTATTTT.

Details on this clonotype: A much bigger clone sits one base away, suggesting this may be a read error. The V gene is TRBV6-5, the J gene TRBJ2-2; 8 bases agree with TRBD1. The CDR3 length is 15 residues. The V and J ends lost 0 bases and 3 bases, in that order; junction bases with no gene match: 0. Germline CDR1 MNHEY, CDR2 SVGAGI. The CDR3 bases are TGTGCCAGCAGTTACTCGACAGGGGACACCGGGGAGCTGTTTTTT. Its protein is CASSYSTGDTGELFF.

This clonotype was seen many times. The chain uses TRBV12-3 or TRBV12-4 and TRBJ2-5, with D perhaps assigned TRBD1 or TRBD2 (5 bases each). The length of the CDR3 is 15 residues. The V end lost 1 base, the J end lost 2 bases, and 11 bases lay between the germline ends. The CDR3 DNA is TGTGCCAGCAGTTTAGTGGGGACCAGGCAAGAGACCCAGTACTTC. It yields the protein CASSLVGTRQETQYF.

This clonotype is medium-sized in the sample. The J gene is TRBJ1-1, the V gene TRBV7-9, with 9 nucleotides matching TRBD1. The ends lost 5 bases at V and 1 base at J; junction bases unmatched: 11. CDR1 and CDR2 (germline): SEHNR, FQNEAQ (reference sequence). This CDR3 is 17 amino acids long. The CDR3 DNA follows: TGTGCCAGCAGCCACAACAGGGGGCAAACCCAGAACACTGAAGCTTTCTTT. As protein: CASSHNRGQTQNTEAFF. The variable domain in full, with the rest retrieved from reference TRBV7-9 and TRBJ1-1, is DTGVSQNPRHKITKRGQNVTFRCDPISEHNRLYWYRQTLGQGPEFLTYFQNEAQLEKSRLLSDRFSAERPKGSFSTLEIQRTEQGDSAMYLCASSHNRGQTQNTEAFFGQGTRLTVV.

This clonotype has more than one count but fewer than ten. Here the CDR3 reads CASSRPAAGGGETQYF. The CDR3 DNA follows: TGTGCCAGCAGCCGACCTGCCGCAGGCGGTGGGGAGACCCAGTACTTC. The chain carries TRBV7-9 and TRBJ2-5, with D unresolved. Germline V gives CDR1 SEHNR, CDR2 FQNEAQ (reference sequence). V was cut by 5 bases and J by 5 bases, with 21 bases left in between. The CDR3 is made up of 16 amino acids.

There are many counts of this clonotype. V and J are TRBV7-2 and TRBJ2-2; 8 nucleotides agree with TRBD2. This CDR3 has 16 residues. Looked up from germline, CDR1 is SGHTA and CDR2 is FQGNSA. With V trimmed by 1 base and J by 6 bases, 7 bases remained unmatched. CDR3 DNA: TGTGCCAGCAGCTTAGAGTCCGGGACTAGATCCGGGGAGCTGTTTTTT. Its translation is CASSLESGTRSGELFF.

The sample holds a few counts of this clonotype. The genes are TRBV18 and TRBJ2-3, with D perhaps matching TRBD1 or TRBD2 (5 bases each). Germline V lookup: CDR1 KGHSH, CDR2 LQKENI. This CDR3 is 15 amino acids long. V was clipped by 2 bases and J by 2 bases, with 11 bases between them. CDR3 amino acids: CASSPIPGTTDTQYF. The CDR3 DNA follows: TGTGCCAGCTCACCAATTCCCGGGACCACAGATACGCAGTATTTT.

This clonotype was seen at least ten times. The gene calls are TRBV12-3 or TRBV12-4 and TRBJ2-2; D remains ambiguous. V shed 7 bases and J shed 1 base, with 10 bases lying between them. The CDR3 loop spans 14 amino acids. CDR3 loop: CASIRSVNTGELFF. The CDR3 DNA reads TGTGCCAGCATCCGGTCTGTGAACACCGGGGAGCTGTTTTTT.

This chain joins TRBV6-5 and TRBJ2-3, with D possibly being TRBD1 (5 bases). V shed 0 bases and J shed 8 bases, with 15 bases lying between them. Germline loops: CDR1 MNHEY, CDR2 SVGAGI. The CDR3 extends over 15 amino acids. The CDR3 loop reads CASSYSDAGAGTQYF. In DNA, the CDR3 is TGTGCCAGCAGTTACTCGGACGCTGGGGCTGGTACGCAGTATTTT.

There are many counts of this clonotype. This sequence joins TRBV28 and TRBJ2-4, with 11 nucleotides matching TRBD2. This CDR3 comprises 16 residues. V gave up 6 bases and J gave up 0 bases; unmatched junction bases: 4. Germline V gene data show CDR1 as MDHEN and CDR2 as SYDVKM. The chain's CDR3 is CASRTGLAVAKNIQYF. CDR3 coding DNA: TGTGCCAGCAGGACGGGACTAGCGGTAGCCAAAAACATTCAGTACTTC.

The rearrangement links TRBV6-1 to TRBJ2-7; the D gene is possibly TRBD2 (6 bases). Germline assignment: CDR1 MNHNS and CDR2 SASEGT. The V end was cut by 8 bases, the J end by 5 bases, with 25 bases between. This CDR3 contains 16 residues. CDR3: CASADSDGRGSNEQYF. CDR3 sequence (DNA): TGTGCCAGCGCAGACTCAGATGGTCGGGGGTCGAACGAGCAGTACTTC.

The V and J genes are TRBV7-2 and TRBJ2-7; D remains ambiguous. Germline assignment: CDR1 SGHTA and CDR2 FQGNSA. Trimming removed 5 bases from V and 0 bases from J, with 17 bases in between. The CDR3 has 16 amino acids. Here the CDR3 reads CASSRTGLGPSYEQYF. The CDR3 nucleotides read TGTGCCAGCAGCCGTACGGGCCTTGGCCCCTCCTACGAGCAGTACTTC.

The count of this clonotype is one. This sequence joins TRBV7-8 and TRBJ2-7; 10 nucleotides align to TRBD1. The germline V gene has CDR1 SGHVS and CDR2 FQNEAQ. This CDR3 comprises 15 residues. Germline trimming cut 1 base from V and 5 bases from J; bases unmatched to any gene: 5. The CDR3 DNA follows: TGTGCCAGCAGCTTAGTGGGACAGGGGTTCGACGAGCAGTACTTC. Protein: CASSLVGQGFDEQYF.

There are many counts of this clonotype. The V and J genes are TRBV6-1 and TRBJ2-3; 7 bases agree with TRBD2. Trimming at V came to 6 bases and at J to 0 bases, leaving 3 bases not matched to a gene. Germline lookup yields CDR1 MNHNS and CDR2 SASEGT. This CDR3 is 14 amino acids long. Here the CDR3 DNA reads TGTGCCAGCAGCATTAGCGGGAGCACAGATACGCAGTATTTT. As protein: CASSISGSTDTQYF.

This sequence joins TRBV3-1 and TRBJ1-1; D remains ambiguous. V was clipped by 7 bases and J by 7 bases, with 19 bases between them. The CDR3 covers 14 residues. Germline assignment: CDR1 LGHDT and CDR2 YNNKEL (reference sequence). CDR3 in amino acids: CASTPSYQPGEAFF. CDR3 bases: TGTGCCAGCACCCCATCCTATCAGCCGGGTGAAGCTTTCTTT.

This clonotype was picked up a small number of times. The J gene is TRBJ1-5, the V gene TRBV6-1; 8 nucleotides align to TRBD1. Per the germline V gene, CDR1 is MNHNS and CDR2 is SASEGT. The CDR3 is 15 residues long. The ends lost 4 bases at V and 6 bases at J; junction bases unmatched: 8. In DNA, the CDR3 is TGTGCCAGCAGTGCCACAGGGGGGAAGGGTCAGCCCCAGCATTTT. Its translation: CASSATGGKGQPQHF.

In this sample, this clonotype turned up many times. V and J are TRBV5-1 and TRBJ1-1; possibly TRBD1 for D (6 bases). Germline-derived CDR1 and CDR2 are SGHRS and YFSETQ. The CDR3 loop spans 14 amino acids. V lost 3 bases, J lost 7 bases, and 16 bases lay in between. For the CDR3, the DNA is TGCGCCAGCAGCTCGGGGGACACCGGCTTTGAAGCTTTCTTT. Its translation is CASSSGDTGFEAFF.

V usage is TRBV12-3 or TRBV12-4 and J usage is TRBJ2-5, with TRBD2 matching 8 bases. The CDR3 is 18 residues long. The V gene end was trimmed by 11 bases and the J gene end by 5 bases; junction bases not matched to a gene: 25. The CDR3 reads CAFCLAGRSGAPSETQYF. The DNA of the CDR3 is TGTGCCTTCTGTTTAGCGGGACGATCCGGGGCCCCCTCGGAGACCCAGTACTTC.